This TCR beta chain originates from a study of cytomegalovirus exposure and HLA in healthy donors. Amplification used 60 Vbeta primers and 13 Jbeta primers. Some clones are missing from TCRdb's copy, which holds only in-frame ones; the method was immunoSEQ multiplex PCR. Of 150,000 to 200,000 clones listed, roughly four fifths are singletons. The CDR3 is 17 residues long. The specimen sequenced was PBMCs. The chain uses TRBV21-1 and TRBJ2-7; the D call TRBD2 from the table was never checked on the DNA. TRBV21-1 is a listed pseudogene. The TCR originated in a man aged 30 to 39 in good health and CMV-seronegative. The CDR3 sequence is CASSKRTHGLTSYEQYF. The CDR3 coding sequence is TGTGCCAGCAGCAAACGTACGCACGGACTCACTTCCTACGAGCAGTACTTC.